Listed below are T cell receptor beta chains from one sample, sequenced in a study of blood T cell repertoires in COVID-19. The assay was immunoSEQ multiplex PCR, and TCRdb's table has in-frame clones only and misses some. This sample has about 170,000 clones, with about 87% found just once. The specimen was peripheral blood. All receptors derive from a man aged 55 to 70 with acute or convalescent COVID-19. Both conserved end residues are part of each CDR3. A D gene is named only where the DNA matches it firmly. Some rows mark clone size as missing; the rest say once, few, many or name a class of expanded clone.

cdr3_nt cdr3_aa d_call j_call clone_size v_call
TGTGCCAGCTCTCTCACAACAGGGCAGAGGGATACTGAAGCTTTCTTT CASSLTTGQRDTEAFF NA TRBJ1-1 NA TRBV18
TGTGCCAGCAGCTGGGGAGGTACTAATTCACCCCTCCACTTT CASSWGGTNSPLHF NA TRBJ1-6 NA TRBV7-9
TGTGCCTGGAGGGTCGCTATGTCACCCCTCCACTTT CAWRVAMSPLHF NA TRBJ1-6 NA TRBV30
TGTGCCAGCAGCTTACGGGGGAACACCATATATTTT CASSLRGNTIYF NA TRBJ1-3 NA TRBV11-2
TGCAGCGTGATAGGGGGTTCAATGAACACTGAAGCTTTCTTT CSVIGGSMNTEAFF NA TRBJ1-1 once TRBV29-1
TGTGCCAGCAGCCAGGCGGGACAGGGGTACTCCGGAGCTTTCTTT CASSQAGQGYSGAFF TRBD1 TRBJ1-1 NA TRBV5-6
TGCGCCAGCAGCTTGGAAGGGGGGGGAGAGACCCAGTACTTC CASSLEGGGETQYF NA TRBJ2-5 NA TRBV5-1
TGCGCCAGCAGCTTGGAGGGACAGGGGCCCCTCTCTGGAAACACCATATATTTT CASSLEGQGPLSGNTIYF TRBD1 TRBJ1-3 NA TRBV5-1
TGTGCCAGCAGGCAGCAGGGTCTCGTGAACACTGAAGCTTTCTTT CASRQQGLVNTEAFF NA TRBJ1-1 NA TRBV6-5
TGCGCCAGCAGTGCGGAGGCATTGAACACTGAAGCTTTCTTT CASSAEALNTEAFF NA TRBJ1-1 few TRBV10-1
TGTGCCACCAGCTGGACAGGGGGCACCACAGATACGCAGTATTTT CATSWTGGTTDTQYF TRBD1 TRBJ2-3 NA TRBV24-1
TGTGCCAGCTCACCCCCTGGGACAGGGCACAATCAGCCCCAGCATTTT CASSPPGTGHNQPQHF TRBD1 TRBJ1-5 NA TRBV18
TGTGCCAGTAGTGACAGGGGGCTCGGCAACGAGCAGTACTTC CASSDRGLGNEQYF TRBD1 TRBJ2-7 NA TRBV19
TGTGCCAGCAGTTACCGGTCAGGGGGCCTAGGGGGCTACACCTTC CASSYRSGGLGGYTF TRBD1 TRBJ1-2 once TRBV6-5
TGTGCCAGCAGCCCCCTAAGGACGGGACTTGGGCCAGATACGCAGTATTTT CASSPLRTGLGPDTQYF NA TRBJ2-3 NA TRBV9
TGCGCCAGCAGCTTGGAAGCTAGCGGGGGCACAGATACGCAGTATTTT CASSLEASGGTDTQYF TRBD2 TRBJ2-3 few TRBV5-1
TGTGCCAGCAGTGAATGGGCAGGGGCTAACTATGGCTACACCTTC CASSEWAGANYGYTF NA TRBJ1-2 NA TRBV6-1
TGCGCCAGCAGCTTGGGGGACAGCAAAAATGAGCAGTTCTTC CASSLGDSKNEQFF TRBD1 TRBJ2-1 few TRBV5-1
TGTGCCACCAGTGATCCTGGGGACAGGGCCGATGAGCAGTTCTTC CATSDPGDRADEQFF TRBD1 TRBJ2-1 NA TRBV24-1
TGTGCCTGGAGTCCCAACTACGAGCAGTACTTC CAWSPNYEQYF NA TRBJ2-7 NA TRBV30
TGTGCCAGCAGCTTGTATGGACAGCCCCAAGAGACCCAGTACTTC CASSLYGQPQETQYF NA TRBJ2-5 NA TRBV5-5
TGTGCCAGCAGTGCCGCGAACACGGGACTAGCGGGAGGAAGGACCGGGGAGCTGTTTTTT CASSAANTGLAGGRTGELFF TRBD2 TRBJ2-2 NA TRBV5-5
TGTGCCAGCAGCCCCCCGGACACCTCCTACGAGCAGTACTTC CASSPPDTSYEQYF NA TRBJ2-7 NA TRBV7-9
TGTGCCTGGAGGCCGAGCGGGTCCACAGATACGCAGTATTTT CAWRPSGSTDTQYF NA TRBJ2-3 NA TRBV30
TGTGCCAGCTCACTTGACAGCAACTATAATTCACCCCTCCACTTT CASSLDSNYNSPLHF NA TRBJ1-6 NA TRBV18
TGCGCCAGCAGCCTGGACGGTTTTAACACTGAAGCTTTCTTT CASSLDGFNTEAFF NA TRBJ1-1 NA TRBV5-1
TGTGCCTGGAGTGTACGTGGACTAGCGTTCAATGAGCAGTTCTTC CAWSVRGLAFNEQFF TRBD2 TRBJ2-1 NA TRBV30
TGTGCCAGCTCACCGTCCGCAGGGGATAGTTATGGCTACACCTTC CASSPSAGDSYGYTF NA TRBJ1-2 NA TRBV18
TGTGCCAGCTCACCACCTAGCGGGAGGGGATGGCAGTTCTTC CASSPPSGRGWQFF TRBD2 TRBJ2-1 NA TRBV18
TGTGCCACCAGCAGAGATTATATATGGGGCGAAGAGACCCAGTACTTC CATSRDYIWGEETQYF NA TRBJ2-5 NA TRBV15
TGCGCCAGCAGCCAAGACCTGTTGGGGACAGGGGCTTCTCGGGCTACGCAGTATTTT CASSQDLLGTGASRATQYF TRBD1 TRBJ2-3 once TRBV4-1
TGTGCCAGCAGCGGCGACAGGCTGAACACTGAAGCTTTCTTT CASSGDRLNTEAFF NA TRBJ1-1 NA TRBV11-3
TGTGCCAGCAGTTCACCGGGACTCAATCAGCCCCAGCATTTT CASSSPGLNQPQHF NA TRBJ1-5 NA TRBV27
TGTGCCAGCAGGATATCAGGAGGCGAGCAGTACTTC CASRISGGEQYF NA TRBJ2-7 NA TRBV27
TGTGCCAGCAGTGACTCAGGGGGGGGCGCGGCTAATGAAAAACTGTTTTTT CASSDSGGGAANEKLFF NA TRBJ1-4 NA TRBV6-4
TGCGCCAGCAGACCAAGGGGATTTGGAGCAGATACGCAGTATTTT CASRPRGFGADTQYF NA TRBJ2-3 NA TRBV5-1
TGTGCCAGCAGTGTGGCGGAATTTGGCTCACCCCTCCACTTT CASSVAEFGSPLHF NA TRBJ1-6 NA TRBV6-4
TGTGCCAGCAGCCCCCAGACAGGGAGAACTGAAGCTTTCTTT CASSPQTGRTEAFF TRBD1 TRBJ1-1 NA TRBV11-3
TGTGCCAGTAGTGACCGGGACAGGATCGGGGACACTGAAGCTTTCTTT CASSDRDRIGDTEAFF TRBD1 TRBJ1-1 NA TRBV19
TGTGCCAGCAGCGTAGACAGGGGTACTGGAAACACCATATATTTT CASSVDRGTGNTIYF TRBD1 TRBJ1-3 NA TRBV7-2
TGTGCCAGCAGTGAAGCCGTGGACAGCTTCGAGCAGTACTTC CASSEAVDSFEQYF NA TRBJ2-7 NA TRBV2